The clone carrying this TCR beta chain showed up many times. Its antigen is currently unknown. The J segment lost 4 bases and the V segment lost 4 bases, leaving 10 bases of the junction unmatched. Germline loops: CDR1 MRHNA, CDR2 SNTAGT. The CDR3 consists of 15 residues. The sample belongs to a study of blood T cells in healthy people across ages. Study conclusions and caveats: It was held that diversity estimates obtained from one million T cells represented underestimates.

Together with a sample-barcoded 5' primer, a J-beta primer mix was included in a second PCR lasting about 7 to 12 cycles. TCRdb recomputed calls from the 5' RACE reads with MiXCR, one row per CDR3 protein. The sample holds roughly 680,000 distinct CDR3 sequences, around half seen once. The sample taken for sequencing was blood. The chain recombines TRBV6-4 with TRBJ2-7; TRBD1 matches 7 bases. The sequence was obtained from a woman aged 55-70 years in good health. Written as DNA, the CDR3 is TGTGCCAGCAGTGGAGGGGAAGGGGGCGCGTACGAGCAGTACTTC. This encodes CASSGGEGGAYEQYF.